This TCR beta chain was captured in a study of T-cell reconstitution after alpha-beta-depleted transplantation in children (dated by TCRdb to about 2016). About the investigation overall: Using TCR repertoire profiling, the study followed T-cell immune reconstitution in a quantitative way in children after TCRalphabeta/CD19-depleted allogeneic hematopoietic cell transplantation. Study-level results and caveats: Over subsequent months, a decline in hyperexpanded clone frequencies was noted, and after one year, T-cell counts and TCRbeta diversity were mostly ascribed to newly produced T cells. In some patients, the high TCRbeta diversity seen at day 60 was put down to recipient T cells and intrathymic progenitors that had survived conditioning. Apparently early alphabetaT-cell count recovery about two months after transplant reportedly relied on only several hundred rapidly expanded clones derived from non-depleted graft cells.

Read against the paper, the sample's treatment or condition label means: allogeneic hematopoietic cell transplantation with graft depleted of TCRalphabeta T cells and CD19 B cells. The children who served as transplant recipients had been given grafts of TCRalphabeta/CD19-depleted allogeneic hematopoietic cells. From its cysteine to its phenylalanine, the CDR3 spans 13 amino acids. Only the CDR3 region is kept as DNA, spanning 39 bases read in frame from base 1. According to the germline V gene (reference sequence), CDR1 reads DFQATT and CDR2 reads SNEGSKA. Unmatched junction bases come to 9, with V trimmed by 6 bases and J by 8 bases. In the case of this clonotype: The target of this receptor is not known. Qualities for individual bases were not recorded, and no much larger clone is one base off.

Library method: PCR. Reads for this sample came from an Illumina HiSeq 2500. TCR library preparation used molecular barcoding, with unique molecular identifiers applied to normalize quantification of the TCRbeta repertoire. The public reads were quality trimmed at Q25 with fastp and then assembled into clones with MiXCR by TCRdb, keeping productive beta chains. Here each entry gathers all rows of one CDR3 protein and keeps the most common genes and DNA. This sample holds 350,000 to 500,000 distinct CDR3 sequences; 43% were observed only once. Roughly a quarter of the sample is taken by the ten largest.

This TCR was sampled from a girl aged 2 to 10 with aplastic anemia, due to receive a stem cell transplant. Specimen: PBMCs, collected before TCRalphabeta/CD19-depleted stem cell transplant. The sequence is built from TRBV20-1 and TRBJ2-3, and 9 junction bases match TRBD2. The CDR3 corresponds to CSALGAGGGTQYF. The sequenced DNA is TGCAGTGCCCTAGGGGCGGGAGGGGGTACGCAGTATTTT.